The 32 T cell receptor beta chains reported below all come from one sample, sequenced in a study of T cell repertoires and HLA-DP antigens. Here immunoSEQ multiplex PCR was the method, and the copy in TCRdb shows in-frame clones only, minus some. The top ten hold 1.7% of the sample, which has about 89,000 clones, roughly 86% seen once. The antigens of these receptors remain unknown. The material sequenced was CD4+ T cells from PBMCs. These receptors were collected from a man aged 50-60 years in good health and CMV-seronegative.

The J gene is TRBJ2-2, the V gene TRBV5-1; D not resolved. The CDR3 loop spans 13 amino acids. V lost 4 bases, J lost 6 bases, and 10 bases lay in between. In germline, CDR1 is SGHRS, CDR2 YFSETQ. The CDR3: CASSTKLPGELFF. In DNA form, the CDR3 reads TGCGCCAGCAGCACAAAATTACCCGGGGAGCTGTTTTTT.

CDR3: CASSPLGGETSTDTQYF. Here the CDR3 DNA reads TGTGCCAGTAGTCCTCTTGGGGGCGAGACTAGCACAGATACGCAGTATTTT. The chain has TRBV19 and TRBJ2-3; possible D gene TRBD1, 6 bases. This CDR3 spans 17 amino acids. With 5 bases removed from V and 0 bases from J, the gap between germline ends came to 18 bases. CDR1 and CDR2 (germline): LNHDA, SQIVND (reference sequence).

V is TRBV19 and J is TRBJ1-5, with D possibly being TRBD1 (5 bases). CDR1 is LNHDA, CDR2 SQIVND, per germline (reference sequence). The length of the CDR3 is 12 residues. V lost 11 bases to trimming and J lost 3 bases, with 11 bases between them. DNA of the CDR3: TGTGCCTGCGGACAACCCAATCAGCCCCAGCATTTT. Encoded protein: CACGQPNQPQHF. Together with reference TRBV19 and TRBJ1-5, the CDR3 gives the full variable domain: DGGITQSPKYLFRKEGQNVTLSCEQNLNHDAMYWYRQDPGQGLRLIYYSQIVNDFQKGDIAEGYSVSREKKESFPLTVTSAQKNPTAFYLCACGQPNQPQHFGDGTRLSIL.

This clone was seen a single time. This chain connects TRBV18 to TRBJ2-7, with 11 positions matching TRBD1. The germline V gene has CDR1 KGHSH and CDR2 LQKENI. This CDR3 has 16 residues. J lost 4 bases, V lost 3 bases, and 8 bases had no gene match. The CDR3 DNA reads TGTGCCAGCTCACCTAGCCTTGGACAGGGGGCTTACGAGCAGTACTTC. It translates to CASSPSLGQGAYEQYF. Full variable domain (remainder filled in from reference TRBV18 and TRBJ2-7): NAGVMQNPRHLVRRRGQEARLRCSPMKGHSHVYWYRQLPEEGLKFMVYLQKENIIDESGMPKERFSAEFPKEGPSILRIQQVVRGDSAAYFCASSPSLGQGAYEQYFGPGTRLTVT.

This clone was found once. The chain recombines TRBV28 with TRBJ1-5; 9 positions agree with TRBD1. Looked up from germline, CDR1 is MDHEN and CDR2 is SYDVKM. V lost 6 bases, J lost 3 bases, and 6 bases stayed unmatched. The CDR3 consists of 15 residues. The CDR3 loop reads CASSLDRGNNQPQHF. The CDR3 nucleotides are TGTGCCAGCAGCCTCGACAGGGGGAACAATCAGCCCCAGCATTTT.

With regard to this clone: The same CDR3 can be traced to other DNA sequences in this sample. The chain carries TRBV5-1 and TRBJ1-2; D is uncertain. This CDR3 region has 12 residues. The V end lost 0 bases, the J end lost 4 bases, and 4 bases lay between the germline ends. CDR1 is SGHRS and CDR2 is YFSETQ in the germline V gene. Here the CDR3 reads CASSLDTYGYTF. The CDR3 DNA sequence: TGCGCCAGCAGCTTGGACACCTATGGCTACACCTTC.

This chain uses TRBV6-6 with TRBJ2-5, with a tentative D call TRBD2 (5 bases). The V end was cut by 1 base, the J end by 1 base, with 13 bases between. The germline CDR1 and CDR2 sequences are MNHNY and SVGAGI (reference sequence). This CDR3 has 16 residues. The CDR3 DNA sequence: TGTGCCAGCAGTTACTTGGTGATAGGGAGCCAAGAGACCCAGTACTTC. Amino acid sequence: CASSYLVIGSQETQYF.

The DNA of the CDR3 is TGTGCCAGCTCACCAAGACAGGGGGCTTTAGATACGCAGTATTTT. It is translated as CASSPRQGALDTQYF. The chain uses TRBV18 and TRBJ2-3; 10 nucleotides match TRBD1. J lost 5 bases, V lost 2 bases, and 4 bases had no gene match. CDR3 size: 15 residues. Looked up from germline, CDR1 is KGHSH and CDR2 is LQKENI.

The chain uses TRBV11-3 and TRBJ2-7; no clear D gene. The CDR3 sequence is 13 residues long. Trimming stripped 2 bases from V and 2 bases from J, with 7 bases between. CDR1 SGHNT and CDR2 YENEEA come from the germline V gene. CDR3: CASSLRATYEQYF. The CDR3 DNA sequence: TGTGCCAGCAGCTTAAGGGCAACCTACGAGCAGTACTTC.

The CDR3 DNA follows: TGTGTAGGAGGTCGGGGGGGGCCTAGATACGAGCAGTACTTC. It translates to CVGGRGGPRYEQYF. The chain carries TRBV19 and TRBJ2-7; 8 bases are shared with TRBD2. CDR3 length: 14 amino acids. The germline gives CDR1 LNHDA, CDR2 SQIVND (reference sequence).

CDR3 sequence reads: CAAGGSTDTQYF. The CDR3 coding sequence is TGTGCTGCGGGGGGGAGCACAGATACGCAGTATTTT. The V gene is TRBV28, the J gene TRBJ2-3; TRBD2 aligns across 9 bases. Germline V lookup: CDR1 MDHEN, CDR2 SYDVKM. This CDR3 has 12 residues.

The chain has TRBV5-1 and TRBJ2-7; D is unresolved. The ends were cut back, 0 bases at V and 7 bases at J, with 14 bases in the middle. The CDR3 consists of 14 residues. Germline CDR1 and CDR2: SGHRS and YFSETQ. The CDR3 coding sequence is TGCGCCAGCAGCTTGGGTGTCAGTCGGAGTGAGCAGTACTTC. This translates into CASSLGVSRSEQYF.

This chain links TRBV5-5 with TRBJ2-1; 7 bases agree with TRBD1. The CDR3 extends over 13 amino acids. Per the germline V gene, CDR1 is SGHKS and CDR2 is YYEKEE (reference sequence). The trim removed 4 bases at V and 12 bases at J, leaving 10 bases unmatched. The CDR3 DNA is TGTGCCAGCAGCGCCGGGACAGCTGGGGGGCAGTTCTTC. Translation gives CASSAGTAGGQFF.

This chain links TRBV7-9 with TRBJ1-1; D remains unclear. CDR1 and CDR2 (germline): SEHNR, FQNEAQ (reference sequence). The CDR3 has 14 amino acids. The ends were cut back, 2 bases at V and 1 base at J, with 8 bases in the middle. DNA for the CDR3: TGTGCCAGCAGCTTAATACAAGCGAACACTGAAGCTTTCTTT. This gives the protein CASSLIQANTEAFF.

The CDR3 is CASSVGPYETQYF. The CDR3 DNA is TGCGCCAGCAGCGTTGGCCCTTATGAGACCCAGTACTTC. This chain joins TRBV10-1 and TRBJ2-5; D is unresolved. CDR3 length equals 13 residues. The germline V and J ends were trimmed by 6 bases and 5 bases, with 13 bases remaining between them. Germline-derived CDR1 and CDR2 are WNHNN and SYGVQD (reference sequence).

The gene calls are TRBV5-1 and TRBJ2-7; D remains ambiguous. The CDR3 spans 15 residues. Germline CDR1 and CDR2: SGHRS and YFSETQ. With 4 bases removed from V and 0 bases from J, the gap between germline ends came to 14 bases. The CDR3 sequence is CASSLDGSRSYEQYF. For the CDR3, the DNA is TGCGCCAGCAGCCTGGACGGAAGCCGCTCCTACGAGCAGTACTTC.

The chain joins TRBV6-1 to TRBJ1-4; TRBD1 aligns across 7 bases. The germline V gene has CDR1 MNHNS and CDR2 SASEGT. The CDR3 length is 15 residues. Losses at the gene ends were 4 bases for V and 8 bases for J; bases not matched to a gene: 10. The CDR3 bases are TGTGCCAGCAGTGGGGGGCGACAGGGCGGCGAAAAACTGTTTTTT. Residues: CASSGGRQGGEKLFF.

The genes are TRBV6-6 and TRBJ2-1; 9 bases fit TRBD2. J was trimmed by 9 bases and V by 6 bases; bases with no gene match: 12. The CDR3 totals 15 residues. The V gene's germline CDR1 is MNHNY and CDR2 SVGAGI (reference sequence). DNA for the CDR3: TGTGCCAGCAGCGGACGGACTAGCGAACGCAGTGAGCAGTTCTTC. It encodes CASSGRTSERSEQFF.

The chain links TRBV2 to TRBJ2-1; D possibly matches TRBD1 or TRBD2 (5 bases each). V lost 6 bases to trimming and J lost 3 bases, with 6 bases between them. Germline-derived CDR1 and CDR2 are SNHLY and FYNNEI. The CDR3 contains 12 residues. The CDR3 nucleotides read TGTGCCAGCAGGGGGGACTACAATGAGCAGTTCTTC. It specifies CASRGDYNEQFF.

The chain employs TRBV28 and TRBJ2-1; 11 positions match TRBD2. The CDR3 is made up of 14 amino acids. CDR1 MDHEN and CDR2 SYDVKM come from the germline V gene. After removal of 6 bases from V and 6 bases from J, the junction contained 4 bases not matched to a gene. This CDR3 is CASRLAGEANEQFF. The DNA of the CDR3 is TGTGCCAGCAGACTAGCGGGAGAGGCCAATGAGCAGTTCTTC.

V usage is TRBV5-1 and J usage is TRBJ2-7; D is ambiguous. Trimming took 0 bases from V and 4 from J, leaving 14 bases between them. The CDR3 totals 15 residues. Germline V lookup: CDR1 SGHRS, CDR2 YFSETQ. The CDR3 protein is CASSLAPGYGYEQYF. The CDR3 nucleotides are TGCGCCAGCAGCTTGGCCCCAGGATACGGGTACGAGCAGTACTTC.

The CDR3: CAWRTANTEAFF. CDR3 nucleotide sequence: TGTGCCTGGAGGACGGCGAACACTGAAGCTTTCTTT. The chain combines TRBV30 with TRBJ1-1; no definite D call. The CDR3 loop spans 12 amino acids. Germline CDR1 and CDR2: GTSNPN and SVGIG (reference sequence). V lost 3 bases to trimming and J lost 1 base, with 6 bases between them.

The chain uses TRBV10-2 and TRBJ2-7, with TRBD1 identical over 7 bases. J lost 10 bases, V lost 7 bases, and 13 bases had no gene match. In germline, CDR1 is WSHSY, CDR2 SAAADI. This CDR3 spans 13 amino acids. The CDR3 DNA reads TGCGCCAGCACTAGGACAGGAACTTTCCGACAGTACTTC. As protein: CASTRTGTFRQYF.

The CDR3 DNA sequence: TGTGCCAGCTCACCACCACGGCCTCAAGAGACCCAGTACTTC. The encoded protein is CASSPPRPQETQYF. The V and J genes are TRBV18 and TRBJ2-5; no definite D call. Trimming pared 0 bases from V and 2 bases from J, leaving 7 bases between. CDR1 is KGHSH, CDR2 LQKENI, per germline. CDR3 length equals 14 residues.

V usage is TRBV4-1 and J usage is TRBJ1-5; 9 bases align to TRBD1. V gave up 6 bases and J gave up 8 bases; unmatched junction bases: 14. Germline V gene lookup returns CDR1 MGHRA and CDR2 YSYEKL. The CDR3 runs to 16 residues. The CDR3 is CASSLGTGPLGEPQHF. As DNA, the CDR3 is TGCGCCAGCAGTCTCGGGACAGGGCCTCTGGGGGAGCCCCAGCATTTT.

The chain combines TRBV7-6 with TRBJ2-7, with 7 bases fitting TRBD1. The ends lost 5 bases at V and 4 bases at J; junction bases unmatched: 5. CDR1 and CDR2 (germline): SGHVS, FNYEAQ. This CDR3 spans 13 amino acids. CDR3 nucleotides: TGTGCCAGCAGCCGGGACAGCCAGTACGAGCAGTACTTC. Amino acids: CASSRDSQYEQYF.

This clone was detected only a few times. This chain joins TRBV7-8 and TRBJ1-3, with D perhaps matching TRBD1 (5 bases). In germline, CDR1 is SGHVS, CDR2 FQNEAQ. V shed 11 bases and J shed 3 bases, with 17 bases lying between them. The CDR3 covers 14 residues. DNA for the CDR3: TGTGCCTCTAAGGGACTCAAATTTGGAAACACCATATATTTT. This sequence encodes CASKGLKFGNTIYF.

This clone was recorded only once. J is TRBJ2-3 and V is TRBV6-6; D gene ambiguous. The V end was cut by 2 bases, the J end by 5 bases, with 14 bases between. The CDR3 contains 15 residues. Germline V gene lookup returns CDR1 MNHNY and CDR2 SVGAGI (reference sequence). In DNA form, the CDR3 reads TGTGCCAGCAGTTACGAGGCCCTCTCCATAGATACGCAGTATTTT. Amino acids: CASSYEALSIDTQYF.

CDR3 DNA sequence: TGTGCCAGCAGTTACTCGAAGGGTACCATATATTTT. It yields the protein CASSYSKGTIYF. The chain is built from TRBV6-5 and TRBJ1-3; no clear D. Trimming took 0 bases from V and 10 from J, leaving 7 bases between them. Germline V gives CDR1 MNHEY, CDR2 SVGAGI. The CDR3 runs to 12 residues.

The chain combines TRBV28 with TRBJ2-1; 7 positions match TRBD1. CDR1 MDHEN and CDR2 SYDVKM come from the germline V gene. Losses at the gene ends were 4 bases for V and 6 bases for J; bases not matched to a gene: 9. The CDR3 sequence is 15 residues long. The chain's CDR3 is CASSSQDRALNEQFF. CDR3 sequence (DNA): TGTGCCAGCAGTTCACAAGACAGGGCCCTCAATGAGCAGTTCTTC. The entire variable domain, with the rest obtained from reference TRBV28 and TRBJ2-1, is as follows: DVKVTQSSRYLVKRTGEKVFLECVQDMDHENMFWYRQDPGLGLRLIYFSYDVKMKEKGDIPEGYSVSREKKERFSLILESASTNQTSMYLCASSSQDRALNEQFFGPGTRLTVL.

The chain recombines TRBV5-1 with TRBJ1-2; TRBD1 might be the D (6 bases). This CDR3 is 15 amino acids long. Germline V gene lookup returns CDR1 SGHRS and CDR2 YFSETQ. The V and J ends lost 0 bases and 4 bases respectively, with 13 bases between them. The CDR3 reads CASSLEGRGGYGYTF. As DNA, the CDR3 is TGCGCCAGCAGCTTGGAAGGCAGGGGTGGCTATGGCTACACCTTC. The full variable domain, with the rest looked up from reference TRBV5-1 and TRBJ1-2, is KAGVTQTPRYLIKTRGQQVTLSCSPISGHRSVSWYQQTPGQGLQFLFEYFSETQRNKGNFPGRFSGRQFSNSRSEMNVSTLELGDSALYLCASSLEGRGGYGYTFGSGTRLTVV.

This chain links TRBV7-8 with TRBJ2-2; no firm D call. V lost 6 bases, J lost 1 base, and 12 bases lay in between. Per germline, CDR1 SGHVS and CDR2 FQNEAQ. This CDR3 region has 15 residues. CDR3 bases: TGTGCCAGCAGATACACGACGGAGAACACCGGGGAGCTGTTTTTT. Protein sequence: CASRYTTENTGELFF.